This T cell receptor beta chain was captured in a study of regulatory T cells in long-lasting Graves disease (dated by TCRdb to the early 2020s). A note on the overall study: In the newly diagnosed Graves' disease group, patients had been taking antithyroid drugs for less than 3 months. This study used TCR sequencing and RNA sequencing of peripheral blood to compare persistent Graves' disease patients against newly diagnosed Graves' disease patients. The study took place in China and was registered as a clinical trial. A total of around 35 samples underwent TCR sequencing: around 13 from persistent and around 20 from newly diagnosed Graves' disease patients. Beyond this particular receptor, the publication reports: Only peripheral blood was studied, because thyroid tissue, the primary lesion, was inaccessible. As a limitation, the authors acknowledged that the small sample size may reduce accuracy. Compared with newly diagnosed patients, patients with persistent Graves' disease had lower TCR Shannon entropy and fewer highly expanded clones, which suggests clonal expansion. A larger number of public clonotypes was shared among persistent patients (approximately 2,500) than among newly diagnosed patients (around 970). Sequencing and analysis were limited to the TCR beta chain. Persistent disease showed preferential use of TRBV28, TRBJ1-2 and TRBJ2-5, whereas newly diagnosed disease favored TRBV20-1 and TRBJ2-1.

The sample's time point label, decoded: newly diagnosed GD, antithyroid drugs for less than 3 months. For both TCR sequencing and RNA sequencing, RNA was extracted from PBMCs using TRIzol. Graves' disease was diagnosed according to American Thyroid Association guidelines. Patients were recruited from an endocrinology department in Xi'an, China. Each patient gave 7 to 9.5 milliliters of peripheral blood, collected in an EDTA anticoagulant tube. Ficoll Paque Plus density gradient separation was used to isolate PBMCs, and no further T cell sorting was done. RNA quality was checked with an Agilent 2100 Bioanalyzer and agarose gel, and concentration with a NanoDrop 2000. Between the V and J ends, shortened by 5 bases and 2 bases respectively, the junction contains 15 bases. The CDR3 spans 15 residues, from the cysteine through the phenylalanine. Just CDR3 DNA is preserved here, 45 bases in frame from base 1.

Remarks on this clonotype: The target of this receptor is not known. Qualities for individual bases were not recorded, and no much larger clone is one base off.

The library was obtained by multiplex PCR. These reads were obtained on an Illumina HiSeq 4000. To build TCR beta libraries, CDR3 regions were amplified by Arm-PCR using iRepertoire HTBI primers. PCR products were gel purified before sequencing. Processing in the source paper ran as follows. Across samples, 62 TRBV and roughly 15 TRBJ segments were identified and used for gene usage analysis of CDR3 amino acid clonotypes. COPE and FqMerger were used to merge the filtered high-quality paired reads into contigs. BLAST was used to align contigs to the IMGT TRBV, TRBD and TRBJ reference genes, and CDR3 was defined following IMGT. Clonotypes above 0.1% frequency were classified as highly expanded clones. Repertoire diversity was measured by Shannon entropy, and V-J evenness by the Gini coefficient. Public clonotypes were defined as clonotypes shared by more than one individual. TCRdb applied fastp at Q25 and MiXCR to the public reads, then kept only in-frame beta chains. Rows matching on CDR3 protein sequence are summarized as one entry with the most common DNA and genes. TCRdb, rather than the study authors, made the V and J calls. The sample table shows 300,000 to 450,000 distinct CDR3 sequences, and around a sixth are seen once. 22% of the sample rests with the top ten.

The input for sequencing was peripheral blood mononuclear cells (PBMCs), taken at new diagnosis, from a patient treated with antithyroid drugs. This TCR came from a female donor with Graves disease. The V and J genes are TRBV12-3 or TRBV12-4 and TRBJ2-5; perhaps TRBD1 is the D gene, with 6 bases matching. The DNA reads TGTGCCAGCAGTCCAAGAATGAGGGGGCAAGAGACCCAGTACTTC. Its product reads: CASSPRMRGQETQYF.